These 3 T cell receptor beta chains were all obtained from the same sample, sequenced in a study of blood T cell repertoires in COVID-19. Measured with immunoSEQ multiplex PCR; TCRdb has only the in-frame clones, and not every one. This sample yields some 190,000 clones, of which approximately 84% are seen a single time; 3.2% belongs to the top ten. Sample: PBMCs or T cells enriched from blood (not recorded which). The receptors shown here come from a woman under 40 who had recovered from COVID-19.

The J gene is TRBJ2-3, the V gene TRBV11-3, with 8 bases identical to TRBD2. CDR1 is SGHNT and CDR2 is YENEEA in the germline V gene. With V trimmed by 1 base and J by 2 bases, 5 bases remained unmatched. This CDR3 contains 16 residues. The CDR3 loop reads CASSLGGAGVTDTQYF. The CDR3 DNA follows: TGTGCCAGCAGCTTAGGGGGAGCGGGGGTCACAGATACGCAGTATTTT.

This clone was counted once. The chain joins TRBV5-1 to TRBJ2-2, with unresolved D. V was cut by 5 bases and J by 1 base, with 12 bases left in between. The CDR3 spans 15 residues. Germline lookup yields CDR1 SGHRS and CDR2 YFSETQ. CDR3 sequence: CASRGGPENTGELFF. The CDR3 bases are TGCGCCAGCAGAGGTGGGCCTGAGAACACCGGGGAGCTGTTTTTT.

V usage is TRBV28 and J usage is TRBJ1-1; D ambiguous. Germline V gene sequence: CDR1 MDHEN, CDR2 SYDVKM. This CDR3 is built from 11 residues. Trimming removed 3 bases from V and 8 bases from J, with 7 bases in between. CDR3: CASSLGREAFF. In DNA form, the CDR3 reads TGTGCCAGCAGTTTGGGGAGGGAAGCTTTCTTT.